This paragraph covers one TCR beta chain sequence. This table comes from immunoSEQ multiplex PCR, and its TCRdb copy is limited to in-frame clones, with some not included. The table has around 160,000 clones, 88% seen once; the top ten hold 1.2%. The source of the sample is a study of blood T cell repertoires in COVID-19. Study details: The cDNA or gDNA used as material had been derived from T cells, B-cell-depleted T cells, or PBMCs.

The sample was PBMCs or T cells enriched from blood (not recorded which). The origin of this receptor is a woman in her twenties or thirties with acute COVID-19.

CDR3 nucleotide sequence: TGTGCCATCAGTGAGGGGGGACAGCTTCGCAATCAGCCCCAGCATTTT. Protein sequence: CAISEGGQLRNQPQHF. The chain couples TRBV10-3 to TRBJ1-5; 7 nucleotides agree with TRBD1. V trimming: 2 bases; J trimming: 2 bases; junction bases outside the gene matches: 6. The CDR3 runs 16 residues. Looked up from germline, CDR1 is ENHRY and CDR2 is SYGVKD.